The source of this TCR beta chain is a study of blood T cell repertoires in COVID-19. Study as a whole: Acute and convalescent COVID-19 specimens originated in the United States, Italy and Spain.

Self-reported history from a screening survey and questionnaire set each donor's cohort. Donors in Cohort 3 counted as recovered after two negative PCRs, clearance, or symptom resolution. The data were produced by immunoSEQ multiplex PCR, yet TCRdb's version contains in-frame clones alone and is incomplete. The data hold under 350,000 clones, with nearly 90% observed a single time. Trimming stripped 0 bases from V and 8 bases from J, with 23 bases between. The CDR3 is 17 residues long. CDR1 SGHRS and CDR2 YFSETQ come from the germline V gene. This clone showed up just a few times. The gene calls are TRBV5-1 and TRBJ1-2; D is possibly TRBD1 (6 bases). The TCR originated in a woman aged 60-75 years who had recovered from COVID-19. The material sequenced was PBMCs or T cells enriched from blood (not recorded which). The DNA of the CDR3 is TGCGCCAGCAGCTTGGACAGGGAAAGGAGGCTCCTAGGAGGCTACACCTTC. This sequence encodes CASSLDRERRLLGGYTF. Full variable domain (remainder filled in from reference TRBV5-1 and TRBJ1-2): KAGVTQTPRYLIKTRGQQVTLSCSPISGHRSVSWYQQTPGQGLQFLFEYFSETQRNKGNFPGRFSGRQFSNSRSEMNVSTLELGDSALYLCASSLDRERRLLGGYTFGSGTRLTVV.